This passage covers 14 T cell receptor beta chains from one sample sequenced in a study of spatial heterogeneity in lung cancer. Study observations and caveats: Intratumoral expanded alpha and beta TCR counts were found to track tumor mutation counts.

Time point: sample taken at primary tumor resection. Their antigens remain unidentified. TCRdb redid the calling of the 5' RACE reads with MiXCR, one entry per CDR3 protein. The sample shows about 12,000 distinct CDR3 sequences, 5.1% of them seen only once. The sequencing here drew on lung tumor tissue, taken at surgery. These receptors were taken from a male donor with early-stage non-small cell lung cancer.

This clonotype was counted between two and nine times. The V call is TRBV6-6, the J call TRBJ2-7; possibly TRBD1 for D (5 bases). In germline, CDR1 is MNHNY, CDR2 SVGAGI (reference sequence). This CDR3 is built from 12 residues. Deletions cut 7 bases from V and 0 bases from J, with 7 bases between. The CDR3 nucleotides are TGTGCCAGCACCAGGGACTCCTACGAGCAGTACTTC. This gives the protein CASTRDSYEQYF.

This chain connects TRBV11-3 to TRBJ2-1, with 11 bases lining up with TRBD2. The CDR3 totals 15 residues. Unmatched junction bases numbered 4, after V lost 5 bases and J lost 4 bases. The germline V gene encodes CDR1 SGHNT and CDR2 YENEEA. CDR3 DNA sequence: TGTGCCAGCAGCATAGCGGGGGGGCCTTACAATGAGCAGTTCTTC. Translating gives CASSIAGGPYNEQFF.

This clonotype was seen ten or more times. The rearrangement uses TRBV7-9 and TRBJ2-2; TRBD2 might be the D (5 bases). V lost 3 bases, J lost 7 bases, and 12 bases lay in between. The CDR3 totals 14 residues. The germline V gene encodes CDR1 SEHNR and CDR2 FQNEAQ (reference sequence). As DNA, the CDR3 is TGTGCCAGCAGCTTCTCTCTAACTAGCGGGGAGCTGTTTTTT. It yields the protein CASSFSLTSGELFF.

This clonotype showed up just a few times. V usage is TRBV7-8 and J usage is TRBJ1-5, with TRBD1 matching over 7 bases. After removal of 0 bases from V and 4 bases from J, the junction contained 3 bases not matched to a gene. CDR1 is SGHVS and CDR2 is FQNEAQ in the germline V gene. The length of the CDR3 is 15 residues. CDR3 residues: CASSLASGGNQPQHF. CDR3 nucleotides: TGTGCCAGCAGCTTAGCGTCAGGGGGGAATCAGCCCCAGCATTTT.

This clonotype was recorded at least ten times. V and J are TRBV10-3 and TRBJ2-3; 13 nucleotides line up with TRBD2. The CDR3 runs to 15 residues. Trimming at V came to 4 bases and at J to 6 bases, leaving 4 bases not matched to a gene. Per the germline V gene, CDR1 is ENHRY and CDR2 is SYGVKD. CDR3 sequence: CAISVLAGGPDTQYF. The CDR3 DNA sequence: TGTGCCATCAGTGTACTAGCGGGGGGGCCGGATACGCAGTATTTT.

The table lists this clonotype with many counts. The CDR3 protein is CASSLAGVREKLFF. The CDR3 DNA sequence: TGTGCCAGCAGTTTGGCCGGTGTGCGTGAAAAACTGTTTTTT. The chain carries TRBV28 and TRBJ1-4, with D unclear. The V gene's germline CDR1 is MDHEN and CDR2 SYDVKM. Between the trimmed V and J ends, which lost 3 bases and 7 bases, there was a span of 12 bases. This CDR3 has 14 residues.

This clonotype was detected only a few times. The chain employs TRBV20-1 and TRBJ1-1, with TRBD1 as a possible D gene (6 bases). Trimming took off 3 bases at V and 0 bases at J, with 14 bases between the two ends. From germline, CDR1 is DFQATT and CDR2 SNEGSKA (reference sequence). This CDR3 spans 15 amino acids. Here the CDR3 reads CSARGTNWLNTEAFF. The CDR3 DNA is TGCAGTGCTAGGGGGACAAATTGGTTGAACACTGAAGCTTTCTTT.

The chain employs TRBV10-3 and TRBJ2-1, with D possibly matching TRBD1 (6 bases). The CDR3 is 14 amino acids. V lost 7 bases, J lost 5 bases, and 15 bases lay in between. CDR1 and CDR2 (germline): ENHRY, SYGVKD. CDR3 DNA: TGTGCCATCAAGCCCGGGACAAGTAACAATGAGCAGTTCTTC. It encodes CAIKPGTSNNEQFF.

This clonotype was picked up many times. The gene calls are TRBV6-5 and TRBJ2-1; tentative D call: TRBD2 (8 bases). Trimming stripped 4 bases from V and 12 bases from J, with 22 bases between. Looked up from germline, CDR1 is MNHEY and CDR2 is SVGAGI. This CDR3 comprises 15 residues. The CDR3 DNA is TGTGCCAGCAGTTCCCCCCGGGAGGGGGCAGGACGGCAGTTCTTC. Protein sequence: CASSSPREGAGRQFF.

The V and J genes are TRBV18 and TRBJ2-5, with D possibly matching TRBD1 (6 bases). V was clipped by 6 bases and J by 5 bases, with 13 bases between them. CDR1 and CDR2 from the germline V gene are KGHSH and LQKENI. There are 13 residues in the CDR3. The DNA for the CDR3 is TGTGCCAGCTCCCCGCCCACAGGGGAGACCCAGTACTTC. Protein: CASSPPTGETQYF.

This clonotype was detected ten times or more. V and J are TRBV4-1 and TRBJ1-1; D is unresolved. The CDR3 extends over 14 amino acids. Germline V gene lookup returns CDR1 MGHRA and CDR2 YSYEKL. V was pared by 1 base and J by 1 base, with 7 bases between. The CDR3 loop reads CASSQVIRNTEAFF. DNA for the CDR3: TGCGCCAGCAGCCAAGTGATCAGGAACACTGAAGCTTTCTTT.

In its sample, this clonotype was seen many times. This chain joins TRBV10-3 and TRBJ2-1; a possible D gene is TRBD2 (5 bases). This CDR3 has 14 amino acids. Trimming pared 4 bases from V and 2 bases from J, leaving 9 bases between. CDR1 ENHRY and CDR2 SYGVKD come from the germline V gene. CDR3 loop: CAISGVSAYNEQFF. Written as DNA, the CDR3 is TGTGCCATCAGTGGGGTTAGCGCCTACAATGAGCAGTTCTTC.

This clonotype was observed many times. The CDR3 DNA reads as TGCGCCAGCAAATATGATCCCGCGAACACCGGGGAGCTGTTTTTT. It translates to CASKYDPANTGELFF. This chain uses TRBV5-1 with TRBJ2-2, with D uncertain. The CDR3 covers 15 residues. The germline V gene has CDR1 SGHRS and CDR2 YFSETQ. Trimming removed 6 bases at V and 0 bases at J, with 12 bases between.

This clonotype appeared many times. The CDR3 nucleotides are TGTGCCAGCAGCCAAGAAGGTCATCCCACAGATACGCAGTATTTT. Its protein is CASSQEGHPTDTQYF. The gene calls are TRBV4-2 and TRBJ2-3; D not resolved. Germline V gene lookup returns CDR1 LGHNA and CDR2 YNFKEQ. V dropped 0 bases and J dropped 2 bases, with 9 bases sitting between them. The CDR3 covers 15 residues.